Included here is one T cell receptor (beta chain) sequence, with context. Antigen specificity is unknown. These data originate in a study of long-term antiretroviral therapy in people with HIV. Study summary: First collections came about a decade before the 2015 immediate-ART recommendation.

The CDR3 contains 11 residues. The V end lost 8 bases, the J end lost 5 bases, and 6 bases lay between the germline ends. CDR1 SGHVS and CDR2 FQNEAQ come from the germline V gene. This was the immunoSEQ v3.0 assay at survey level. Sequencing used immunoSEQ multiplex PCR; TCRdb keeps in-frame clones, though not all of them. Here the sample spans under 25,000 clones, about 89% being singletons. Overall study findings and caveats: Dominance of pre-ART expanded clones persisted, fluctuating and often declining after ART. Whereas controls had wider CDR3 length ranges, HIV repertoires had narrower ones.

This TCR was sampled from a woman aged 45-59 years with HIV. Sequencing was performed on unsorted PBMCs, taken around 2.7 years after starting antiretroviral therapy. The chain combines TRBV7-8 with TRBJ2-2; D is undetermined. The CDR3 DNA reads as TGTGCCAGCGAGTATACCGGGGAGCTGTTTTTT. Protein product: CASEYTGELFF. Complete variable domain (other parts from reference TRBV7-8 and TRBJ2-2): GAGVSQSPRYKVAKRGQDVALRCDPISGHVSLFWYQQALGQGPEFLTYFQNEAQLDKSGLPSDRFFAERPEGSVSTLKIQRTQQEDSAVYLCASEYTGELFFGEGSRLTVL.